The 16 T cell receptor beta chains below were found in one sample sequenced in a study of blood T cell repertoires in COVID-19. Assay: immunoSEQ multiplex PCR; the TCRdb copy retains only in-frame clones and omits some. The sample contains over 200,000 clones, 84% of which appear only once. The sample taken for sequencing was PBMCs or T cells enriched from blood (not recorded which). The receptors shown here come from a woman in her 40s who had recovered from COVID-19.

This clone was detected many times. J is TRBJ1-2 and V is TRBV5-4; 9 positions agree with TRBD1. Germline lookup yields CDR1 SGHNT and CDR2 YYREEE (reference sequence). Losses at the gene ends were 9 bases for V and 3 bases for J; bases not matched to a gene: 12. This CDR3 contains 15 residues. CDR3 protein: CATSVRGQGHYGYTF. For the CDR3, the DNA is TGTGCCACGAGCGTCCGGGGACAGGGACACTATGGCTACACCTTC.

The chain joins TRBV5-1 to TRBJ2-1; 10 positions agree with TRBD2. CDR1 and CDR2 from the germline V gene are SGHRS and YFSETQ. V was pared by 0 bases and J by 7 bases, with 4 bases of the junction left unmatched. This CDR3 comprises 15 residues. Here the CDR3 reads CASSLEAGGYNEQFF. The CDR3, as DNA: TGCGCCAGCAGCTTGGAAGCGGGAGGGTATAATGAGCAGTTCTTC.

The V call is TRBV5-5, the J call TRBJ1-1; 10 bases map to TRBD1. After removal of 4 bases from V and 7 bases from J, the junction contained 7 bases not matched to a gene. CDR3 length: 14 residues. Germline V gene sequence: CDR1 SGHKS, CDR2 YYEKEE (reference sequence). CDR3 DNA sequence: TGTGCCAGCAGCATAACGACAGGGGGCAGTGAAGCTTTCTTT. It translates to CASSITTGGSEAFF. The full variable domain, with the rest looked up from reference TRBV5-5 and TRBJ1-1, is DAGVTQSPTHLIKTRGQQVTLRCSPISGHKSVSWYQQVLGQGPQFIFQYYEKEERGRGNFPDRFSARQFPNYSSELNVNALLLGDSALYLCASSITTGGSEAFFGQGTRLTVV.

V and J are TRBV7-8 and TRBJ2-2; tentative D call: TRBD2 (6 bases). V lost 3 bases and J 0 bases, leaving 8 bases between the germline ends. This CDR3 has 15 residues. Germline assignment: CDR1 SGHVS and CDR2 FQNEAQ. CDR3 sequence reads: CASSLLATNTGELFF. Written as DNA, the CDR3 is TGTGCCAGCAGCTTGCTAGCGACGAACACCGGGGAGCTGTTTTTT.

The chain recombines TRBV2 with TRBJ2-5; 9 bases fit TRBD1. Germline trimming cut 4 bases from V and 5 bases from J; bases unmatched to any gene: 11. Germline CDR1 and CDR2: SNHLY and FYNNEI. The CDR3 runs 16 residues. The DNA for the CDR3 is TGTGCCAGCAGTGGTCCGGGACAGGGAGGGGGCGAGACCCAGTACTTC. Translation: CASSGPGQGGGETQYF.

The V call is TRBV9, the J call TRBJ2-3, with D possibly matching TRBD2 (6 bases). This CDR3 comprises 17 residues. Germline lookup yields CDR1 SGDLS and CDR2 YYNGEE. Trimming cost V 0 bases and J 2 bases, with 16 bases left between them. Here the CDR3 reads CASSVVHGGATTDTQYF. CDR3 nucleotides: TGTGCCAGCAGCGTAGTGCACGGGGGAGCCACCACAGATACGCAGTATTTT.

V usage is TRBV30 and J usage is TRBJ2-5; D not resolved. This CDR3 has 13 amino acids. V lost 2 bases and J 2 bases, leaving 9 bases between the germline ends. The germline V gene has CDR1 GTSNPN and CDR2 SVGIG (reference sequence). CDR3 sequence (DNA): TGTGCCTGGAGTTTGATGGAGCAAGAGACCCAGTACTTC. It translates to CAWSLMEQETQYF.

The chain couples TRBV7-9 to TRBJ1-2, with 9 positions matching TRBD1. In germline, CDR1 is SEHNR, CDR2 FQNEAQ (reference sequence). The V segment lost 6 bases and the J segment 3 bases; nucleotides outside the gene matches: 11. CDR3 size: 16 residues. The CDR3 spells CASSQEWDRDDYGYTF. Here the CDR3 DNA reads TGTGCCAGCAGTCAGGAGTGGGACAGGGACGACTATGGCTACACCTTC. Drawing the rest from reference TRBV7-9 and TRBJ1-2, the complete variable domain is DTGVSQNPRHKITKRGQNVTFRCDPISEHNRLYWYRQTLGQGPEFLTYFQNEAQLEKSRLLSDRFSAERPKGSFSTLEIQRTEQGDSAMYLCASSQEWDRDDYGYTFGSGTRLTVV.

V usage is TRBV28 and J usage is TRBJ1-2, with 9 positions matching TRBD1. Germline V lookup: CDR1 MDHEN, CDR2 SYDVKM. CDR3 size: 14 residues. V shed 4 bases, J shed 7 bases, and the junction held 7 bases outside the gene matches. DNA of the CDR3: TGTGCCAGCAGTTACAGGGGGCGCTCGGTTGGCTACACCTTC. It codes for CASSYRGRSVGYTF.

This clone came up once. The genes are TRBV12-2 and TRBJ1-5; TRBD1 is the table's D call and was not checked against the DNA. TRBV12-2 is recorded as a pseudogene. The CDR3 is made up of 16 amino acids. The CDR3 protein is CASRLADGAGDQPQHF. The DNA of the CDR3 is TGTGCAAGTCGCTTAGCTGACGGCGCAGGGGATCAGCCCCAGCATTTT.

The chain has TRBV27 and TRBJ1-1; D unresolved. Germline lookup yields CDR1 MNHEY and CDR2 SMNVEV (reference sequence). This CDR3 spans 15 amino acids. V shed 3 bases and J shed 5 bases, with 16 bases lying between them. The CDR3 DNA reads as TGTGCCAGCAGTTTCACGAGGGTCGAAAGGACTGAAGCTTTCTTT. Protein sequence: CASSFTRVERTEAFF.

J is TRBJ2-3 and V is TRBV3-1 (or the pseudogene TRBV3-2), with TRBD2 matching over 16 bases. The CDR3 has 17 amino acids. Germline loops: CDR1 LGHDT, CDR2 YNNKEL (reference sequence). V was pared by 3 bases and J by 10 bases, with 10 bases of the junction left unmatched. Here the CDR3 reads CASSQRGLAGGIEAQYF. As DNA, the CDR3 is TGTGCCAGCAGCCAGAGGGGACTAGCGGGAGGGATCGAGGCGCAGTATTTT.

This chain connects TRBV5-1 to TRBJ1-4; possibly TRBD1 for D (5 bases). Germline V gene data show CDR1 as SGHRS and CDR2 as YFSETQ. V lost 1 base to trimming and J lost 8 bases, with 12 bases between them. The CDR3 runs to 14 residues. The CDR3 DNA reads as TGCGCCAGCAGCTTGACGGCAGGGTCCGAAAAACTGTTTTTT. Protein sequence: CASSLTAGSEKLFF.

The CDR3 DNA reads TGCGCCAGCAGCTTGGCACAGGGGATCGGGGGCTACGAGCAGTACTTC. It specifies CASSLAQGIGGYEQYF. V and J are TRBV5-1 and TRBJ2-7, with D maybe TRBD1 (7 bases). The CDR3 length is 16 residues. V was trimmed by 0 bases and J by 3 bases, leaving 16 bases between them. Germline loops: CDR1 SGHRS, CDR2 YFSETQ. Variable domain in full (rest from reference TRBV5-1 and TRBJ2-7): KAGVTQTPRYLIKTRGQQVTLSCSPISGHRSVSWYQQTPGQGLQFLFEYFSETQRNKGNFPGRFSGRQFSNSRSEMNVSTLELGDSALYLCASSLAQGIGGYEQYFGPGTRLTVT.

The rearrangement joins TRBV19 to TRBJ2-5, with D possibly TRBD1 on 5 matching bases. This CDR3 comprises 13 residues. Germline V gene data show CDR1 as LNHDA and CDR2 as SQIVND (reference sequence). V was cut by 2 bases and J by 4 bases, with 8 bases left in between. Written as DNA, the CDR3 is TGTGCCAGTAGTATAAGCAGGGCAGAGACCCAGTACTTC. It yields the protein CASSISRAETQYF.

The chain recombines TRBV18 with TRBJ2-1; TRBD1 aligns across 9 bases. The V gene end was trimmed by 6 bases and the J gene end by 9 bases; junction bases not matched to a gene: 9. This CDR3 is built from 14 residues. Germline V gene data show CDR1 as KGHSH and CDR2 as LQKENI. This CDR3 is CASSLGTGMFEQFF. The DNA of the CDR3 is TGTGCCAGCTCGCTAGGGACAGGGATGTTTGAGCAGTTCTTC.